Below, 20 T cell receptor beta chains from the same sample are listed, as sequenced in a study of cytomegalovirus exposure and HLA in healthy donors. Vbeta (60) and Jbeta (13) primers were used in the PCR. The protocol was immunoSEQ multiplex PCR, while the TCRdb copy is restricted to in-frame clones and leaves out a portion. Of 100,000 to 150,000 clones in the sample, under 90% were seen once. Sequences were obtained from PBMCs. The receptors derive from a woman aged 40-49 years in good health and CMV-seronegative.

Only a few counts were recorded for this clone. V is TRBV4-3 and J is TRBJ1-5; TRBD1 might be the D (6 bases). The germline V gene has CDR1 LGHNA and CDR2 YSLEER. This CDR3 spans 14 amino acids. V shed 2 bases and J shed 6 bases, with 11 bases lying between them. CDR3 protein: CASSQLQGSQPQHF. In nucleotides, the CDR3 is TGCGCCAGCAGCCAACTACAGGGTAGTCAGCCCCAGCATTTT.

The rearrangement uses TRBV5-6 and TRBJ1-6; TRBD1 matches 7 bases. The trim removed 3 bases at V and 7 bases at J, leaving 7 bases unmatched. Germline V CDR1 and CDR2: SGHDT, YYEEEE. This CDR3 comprises 15 residues. CDR3: CASSSPGTDNSPLHF. The DNA of the CDR3 is TGTGCCAGCAGCTCCCCCGGGACAGACAATTCACCCCTCCACTTT.

The chain couples TRBV2 to TRBJ2-2, with a tentative D call TRBD2 (6 bases). V was cut by 8 bases and J by 1 base, with 14 bases left in between. The CDR3 is 15 residues long. Per germline, CDR1 SNHLY and CDR2 FYNNEI. CDR3 loop: CASSVGRGNTGELFF. The CDR3 DNA follows: TGTGCCAGCTCCGTGGGGCGGGGGAACACCGGGGAGCTGTTTTTT.

V and J are TRBV6-5 and TRBJ2-2, with a possible D match to TRBD2 (6 bases). Trimming took off 7 bases at V and 2 bases at J, with 11 bases between the two ends. Germline CDR1 MNHEY, CDR2 SVGAGI. This CDR3 spans 14 amino acids. The CDR3 spells CASTRTTNTGELFF. In DNA, the CDR3 is TGTGCCAGCACGCGGACTACAAACACCGGGGAGCTGTTTTTT.

This chain joins TRBV13 and TRBJ1-1; D unclear. The CDR3 is made up of 12 amino acids. V was trimmed by 5 bases and J by 6 bases, leaving 10 bases between them. Germline V lookup: CDR1 PRHDT, CDR2 FYEKMQ (reference sequence). DNA for the CDR3: TGTGCCAGCAGCCCCTCGTATGCTGAAGCTTTCTTT. Encoded protein: CASSPSYAEAFF.

The J gene is TRBJ2-5, the V gene TRBV18, with D perhaps matching TRBD1 (6 bases). CDR1 and CDR2 (germline): KGHSH, LQKENI. The germline V and J ends were trimmed by 3 bases and 5 bases, with 22 bases remaining between them. CDR3 size: 17 residues. This CDR3 reads CASSPNTNRAVVETQYF. The DNA of the CDR3 is TGTGCCAGCTCACCGAACACAAACAGGGCCGTCGTCGAGACCCAGTACTTC.

This chain joins TRBV7-2 and TRBJ2-7; tentatively, D is TRBD2 (5 bases). Trimming cost V 6 bases and J 3 bases, with 15 bases left between them. The length of the CDR3 is 14 residues. Germline V gene sequence: CDR1 SGHTA, CDR2 FQGNSA. The CDR3 reads CASSELGAVYEQYF. The DNA for the CDR3 is TGTGCCAGCAGTGAACTAGGCGCGGTCTACGAGCAGTACTTC.

J is TRBJ2-5 and V is TRBV7-9, with TRBD1 matching 9 bases. The CDR3 runs 14 residues. Germline V lookup: CDR1 SEHNR, CDR2 FQNEAQ (reference sequence). V was pared by 4 bases and J by 5 bases, with 5 bases of the junction left unmatched. CDR3 amino acids: CASSSRQGGETQYF. For the CDR3, the DNA is TGTGCCAGCAGCTCTCGACAGGGGGGGGAGACCCAGTACTTC.

The genes are TRBV4-1 and TRBJ2-3, with TRBD2 matching over 9 bases. V lost 0 bases and J lost 5; bases outside the gene matches: 9. Per the germline V gene, CDR1 is MGHRA and CDR2 is YSYEKL. The CDR3 extends over 17 amino acids. Written as DNA, the CDR3 is TGCGCCAGCAGCCAAGAGAGGGCGGGGGGGCAAAGAGATACGCAGTATTTT. Translating gives CASSQERAGGQRDTQYF.

This clone was counted a few times. V and J are TRBV4-2 and TRBJ2-3; TRBD2 matches at 13 bases. Germline loops: CDR1 LGHNA, CDR2 YNFKEQ. This CDR3 region has 17 residues. V dropped 1 base and J dropped 8; count of bases not matched to a gene: 9. CDR3 amino acids: CASSQGTSGSFFGTQYF. For the CDR3, the DNA is TGTGCCAGCAGCCAAGGGACTAGCGGGAGTTTTTTTGGTACGCAGTATTTT.

V and J are TRBV6-1 and TRBJ1-2, with TRBD1 matching over 9 bases. J gave up 3 bases and V 4 bases, and 3 bases lay outside the gene matches. The CDR3 runs to 14 residues. Per the germline V gene, CDR1 is MNHNS and CDR2 is SASEGT. In DNA form, the CDR3 reads TGTGCCAGCAGTGTCACAGGGGGCGACTATGGCTACACCTTC. It is translated as CASSVTGGDYGYTF.

This chain links TRBV13 with TRBJ1-1; maybe TRBD1 (6 bases). CDR3 length equals 16 residues. With 0 bases removed from V and 4 bases from J, the gap between germline ends came to 15 bases. Germline V gene lookup returns CDR1 PRHDT and CDR2 FYEKMQ (reference sequence). CDR3: CASSLGGWGRSTEAFF. As DNA, the CDR3 is TGTGCCAGCAGCTTAGGCGGGTGGGGGCGGTCCACTGAAGCTTTCTTT.

The rearrangement joins TRBV11-1 to TRBJ2-7; 12 bases align to TRBD1. J was trimmed by 7 bases and V by 5 bases; bases with no gene match: 6. Germline V gene lookup returns CDR1 SGHAT and CDR2 FQDESV (reference sequence). CDR3 length: 14 residues. The CDR3 protein is CASSPRDRGREQYF. CDR3 DNA sequence: TGTGCCAGCAGCCCCCGGGACAGGGGGCGTGAGCAGTACTTC.

V and J are TRBV7-9 and TRBJ1-1; D not resolved. Germline-derived CDR1 and CDR2 are SEHNR and FQNEAQ (reference sequence). V was shortened by 5 bases and J by 6 bases, with 7 bases between the two germline ends. The CDR3 sequence is 11 residues long. The CDR3 spells CASSEVAEAFF. Here the CDR3 DNA reads TGTGCCAGCAGCGAGGTGGCTGAAGCTTTCTTT.

The chain couples TRBV5-1 to TRBJ2-7; 7 bases are shared with TRBD1. This CDR3 is built from 14 residues. CDR1 and CDR2 (germline): SGHRS, YFSETQ. V shed 4 bases, J shed 3 bases, and the junction held 7 bases outside the gene matches. The CDR3 DNA reads TGCGCCAGCAGCCAGACAGGGACGAGCTACGAGCAGTACTTC. It yields the protein CASSQTGTSYEQYF. Complete variable domain (other parts from reference TRBV5-1 and TRBJ2-7): KAGVTQTPRYLIKTRGQQVTLSCSPISGHRSVSWYQQTPGQGLQFLFEYFSETQRNKGNFPGRFSGRQFSNSRSEMNVSTLELGDSALYLCASSQTGTSYEQYFGPGTRLTVT.

This chain connects TRBV7-9 to TRBJ1-2; D not certain. The CDR3 is made up of 15 amino acids. CDR1 is SEHNR and CDR2 is FQNEAQ in the germline V gene (reference sequence). V lost 5 bases and J lost 2, with 15 bases in between. The CDR3 spells CASSPRLIRNYGYTF. DNA of the CDR3: TGTGCCAGCAGCCCGCGCCTGATAAGAAACTATGGCTACACCTTC.

V and J are TRBV9 and TRBJ2-1; 7 bases agree with TRBD1. Losses at the gene ends were 4 bases for V and 2 bases for J; bases not matched to a gene: 6. The germline V gene has CDR1 SGDLS and CDR2 YYNGEE. The CDR3 loop spans 15 amino acids. This chain's CDR3 is CASSPEGQAYNEQFF. CDR3 DNA: TGTGCCAGCAGCCCAGAAGGACAGGCCTACAATGAGCAGTTCTTC.

The sample holds one count of this clone. The V call is TRBV6-1, the J call TRBJ1-4; D is uncertain. V was trimmed by 4 bases and J by 13 bases, leaving 19 bases between them. Germline assignment: CDR1 MNHNS and CDR2 SASEGT. This CDR3 region has 14 residues. The CDR3 nucleotides are TGTGCCAGCAGTGGAGGGTTGGGGAGAAGGTCACTGTTTTTT. Translating it yields CASSGGLGRRSLFF.

The chain is built from TRBV6-1 and TRBJ2-1; a weak D match, TRBD2 (6 bases). Germline V gene data show CDR1 as MNHNS and CDR2 as SASEGT. The V end was cut by 6 bases, the J end by 9 bases, with 21 bases between. The CDR3 is made up of 15 amino acids. CDR3 nucleotides: TGTGCCAGCAGGGGGGACCCTCCAGTTAGCGGTGAGCAGTTCTTC. Residues: CASRGDPPVSGEQFF.

The chain is built from TRBV6-1 and TRBJ1-5; TRBD1 aligns across 9 bases. Germline CDR1 is MNHNS and CDR2 is SASEGT. V was pared by 6 bases and J by 7 bases, with 10 bases of the junction left unmatched. The CDR3 is 15 residues long. This chain's CDR3 is CASRAMTGGGQPQHF. The CDR3 nucleotides are TGTGCCAGCAGAGCGATGACAGGGGGTGGGCAGCCCCAGCATTTT.